These 18 T cell receptor beta chains came from one sample sequenced in a study of cytotoxic CD8 clonotypes in ibrutinib-treated CLL. Clones were sequenced by immunoSEQ multiplex PCR, and TCRdb holds only the in-frame ones, with some missing. The sample contains approximately 100,000 clones, about 53% of which appear only once. Material: PBMCs, obtained after 24 months of ibrutinib treatment. These receptors originate from a human donor with chronic lymphocytic leukemia.

This clone showed up just once. The V call is TRBV30, the J call TRBJ1-4; 10 bases are shared with TRBD1. CDR1 is GTSNPN, CDR2 SVGIG, per germline (reference sequence). The J segment lost 0 bases and the V segment lost 4 bases, leaving 2 bases of the junction unmatched. The CDR3 is 15 amino acids. The chain's CDR3 is CAWTGTGATNEKLFF. CDR3 nucleotide sequence: TGTGCCTGGACCGGGACAGGGGCAACTAATGAAAAACTGTTTTTT.

This clone has only a few counts. The chain carries TRBV12-5 and TRBJ1-5; weak D call: TRBD1 (6 bases). Germline lookup yields CDR1 LGHNT and CDR2 FRNRAP. This CDR3 has 15 amino acids. V was cut by 6 bases and J by 2 bases, with 14 bases left in between. CDR3 amino acids: CASGRGGGGNQPQHF. The DNA of the CDR3 is TGTGCTAGTGGCCGAGGGGGGGGTGGCAATCAGCCCCAGCATTTT. Based on the CDR3 plus reference TRBV12-5 and TRBJ1-5, the full variable domain is DARVTQTPRHKVTEMGQEVTMRCQPILGHNTVFWYRQTMMQGLELLAYFRNRAPLDDSGMPKDRFSAEMPDATLATLKIQPSEPRDSAVYFCASGRGGGGNQPQHFGDGTRLSIL.

The chain has TRBV2 and TRBJ2-5; 12 positions match TRBD2. V was pared by 0 bases and J by 9 bases, with 11 bases of the junction left unmatched. Germline V gene data show CDR1 as SNHLY and CDR2 as FYNNEI. The CDR3 length is 17 residues. The CDR3 here is CASSEARLAGGGVAQYF. In DNA, the CDR3 is TGTGCCAGCAGTGAAGCGCGTCTAGCGGGGGGGGGAGTGGCCCAGTACTTC.

This clone appeared a single time. This sequence joins TRBV13 and TRBJ2-2; D remains unclear. With 10 bases removed from V and 4 bases from J, the gap between germline ends came to 22 bases. Looked up from germline, CDR1 is PRHDT and CDR2 is FYEKMQ (reference sequence). The CDR3 covers 16 residues. The CDR3 nucleotides are TGTGCCACCCTCAGGAAGTCCCAAAGGCTCACCGGGGAGCTGTTTTTT. It translates to CATLRKSQRLTGELFF. The full variable domain, rest sourced from reference TRBV13 and TRBJ2-2, is AAGVIQSPRHLIKEKRETATLKCYPIPRHDTVYWYQQGPGQDPQFLISFYEKMQSDKGSIPDRFSAQQFSDYHSELNMSSLELGDSALYFCATLRKSQRLTGELFFGEGSRLTVL.

This clone was counted only a few times. The chain couples TRBV20-1 to TRBJ2-5; D unresolved. V gave up 5 bases and J gave up 5 bases, with 6 bases separating them. In germline, CDR1 is DFQATT, CDR2 SNEGSKA (reference sequence). This CDR3 has 10 amino acids. The CDR3, as DNA: TGCAGTGCTGTACACGAGACCCAGTACTTC. Translating gives CSAVHETQYF.

The chain employs TRBV6-5 and TRBJ2-7; 9 nucleotides align to TRBD2. Germline V gene sequence: CDR1 MNHEY, CDR2 SVGAGI. This CDR3 is 15 amino acids long. V lost 2 bases to trimming and J lost 2 bases; unmatched junction nucleotides: 4. The CDR3 here is CASSYERGETYEQYF. CDR3 DNA sequence: TGTGCCAGCAGTTACGAGCGGGGGGAAACCTACGAGCAGTACTTC.

The V call is TRBV30, the J call TRBJ2-7; D remains unclear. CDR3 length: 11 amino acids. Trimming took 1 base from V and 3 from J, leaving 4 bases between them. Germline V gene sequence: CDR1 GTSNPN, CDR2 SVGIG (reference sequence). CDR3 residues: CAWSASYEQYF. CDR3 sequence (DNA): TGTGCCTGGAGTGCGAGCTACGAGCAGTACTTC.

There are a few counts of this clone. The rearrangement joins TRBV6-6 to TRBJ1-6; D is unclear. The ends were cut back, 5 bases at V and 4 bases at J, with 9 bases in the middle. Germline CDR1 reads MNHNY; CDR2 reads SVGAGI (reference sequence). CDR3 size: 14 residues. CDR3 loop: CASSQLEYNSPLHF. In nucleotides, the CDR3 is TGTGCCAGCAGTCAACTGGAATATAATTCACCCCTCCACTTT.

This clone was observed a single time. V and J are TRBV29-1 and TRBJ2-1; no reliable D call. The V and J ends lost 4 bases and 8 bases respectively, with 9 bases between them. Germline V gene sequence: CDR1 SQVTM, CDR2 ANQGSEA. This CDR3 comprises 11 residues. The CDR3 region has the DNA TGCAGCGTTGTTCGAGTCGATGAGCAGTTCTTC. Amino acid sequence: CSVVRVDEQFF.

The chain is built from TRBV7-3 and TRBJ2-2, with D perhaps matching TRBD1 (5 bases). The CDR3 runs to 13 residues. Looked up from germline, CDR1 is SGHTA and CDR2 is FQGTGA. V lost 2 bases and J 5 bases, leaving 6 bases between the germline ends. The CDR3 DNA reads as TGTGCCAGCAGCTTACAGGGTACCGGGGAGCTGTTTTTT. Encoded protein: CASSLQGTGELFF.

This chain uses TRBV29-1 with TRBJ2-3; D uncertain. Germline-derived CDR1 and CDR2 are SQVTM and ANQGSEA. The CDR3 length is 12 residues. Trimming took 7 bases from V and 2 from J, leaving 10 bases between them. The CDR3 protein is CSAGQNTDTQYF. CDR3 DNA: TGCAGCGCTGGCCAGAACACAGATACGCAGTATTTT.

The chain couples TRBV6-6 to TRBJ1-5, with D perhaps TRBD1 (5 bases). This CDR3 contains 14 residues. Germline lookup yields CDR1 MNHNY and CDR2 SVGAGI (reference sequence). Between the trimmed V and J ends, which lost 7 bases and 4 bases, there was a span of 14 bases. The CDR3 coding sequence is TGTGCCAGCAACACGGGGGGGGAGAATCAGCCCCAGCATTTT. The encoded protein is CASNTGGENQPQHF.

This chain connects TRBV30 to TRBJ2-1, with D unclear. V dropped 5 bases and J dropped 6 bases, with 14 bases sitting between them. The V gene's germline CDR1 is GTSNPN and CDR2 SVGIG (reference sequence). The CDR3 is made up of 13 amino acids. CDR3 sequence reads: CAWGADKSNEQFF. The DNA of the CDR3 is TGTGCCTGGGGCGCGGATAAATCCAATGAGCAGTTCTTC.

This clone has just a few counts. The J gene is TRBJ1-4, the V gene TRBV29-1; 7 nucleotides agree with TRBD1. Trimming at V came to 7 bases and at J to 8 bases, leaving 7 bases not matched to a gene. This CDR3 has 12 residues. Germline V gene lookup returns CDR1 SQVTM and CDR2 ANQGSEA. Here the CDR3 DNA reads TGCAGCGCCTGGGAGGGGGCGGAAAAACTGTTTTTT. The encoded protein is CSAWEGAEKLFF.

This clone was counted a single time. This sequence joins TRBV6-5 and TRBJ2-1, with 11 bases fitting TRBD2. Germline V lookup: CDR1 MNHEY, CDR2 SVGAGI. Trimming removed 6 bases from V and 4 bases from J; junction bases left unmatched: 2. This CDR3 has 14 residues. The CDR3 loop is CASRIAGGYNEQFF. CDR3 DNA sequence: TGTGCCAGCAGGATAGCGGGGGGGTACAATGAGCAGTTCTTC.

Here the CDR3 DNA reads TGTGCCAGTAGCATGGACAGGGCGAACACTGAAGCTTTCTTT. This encodes CASSMDRANTEAFF. The chain is built from TRBV19 and TRBJ1-1; 8 bases align to TRBD1. Germline CDR1 LNHDA, CDR2 SQIVND (reference sequence). This CDR3 comprises 14 residues. V shed 6 bases and J 1 base; nucleotides not matched to a gene: 4.

The rearrangement links TRBV10-1 to TRBJ1-4; tentatively, D is TRBD1 (6 bases). This CDR3 is 16 amino acids long. The V gene lost 6 bases and the J gene lost 4 bases, with 18 bases spanning the gap. Germline CDR1 WNHNN, CDR2 SYGVQD (reference sequence). The CDR3 sequence is CASSGGVGGDNEKLFF. The DNA of the CDR3 is TGCGCCAGCAGCGGCGGGGTCGGGGGCGATAATGAAAAACTGTTTTTT.

The chain carries TRBV7-2 and TRBJ2-5; unclear D gene. CDR1 is SGHTA and CDR2 is FQGNSA in the germline V gene. The V end lost 6 bases, the J end lost 3 bases, and 5 bases lay between the germline ends. The CDR3 is made up of 11 amino acids. CDR3 DNA sequence: TGTGCCAGCAGTCCCAAAGAGACCCAGTACTTC. Its protein is CASSPKETQYF.